The T cell receptor beta chain under discussion was sequenced for a study of blood T cell repertoires in COVID-19. As for the study in general: In each case, the material was cDNA or gDNA derived from T cells, B-cell-depleted T cells, or PBMCs.

The study drew participants aged about 18 to 89 years from 20 to 30 US areas. There are 13 residues in the CDR3. Looked up from germline, CDR1 is LGHDT and CDR2 is YNNKEL (reference sequence). The V end was cut by 4 bases, the J end by 3 bases, with 9 bases between. The method was immunoSEQ multiplex PCR; TCRdb's version includes in-frame clones alone and lacks a portion of them. The table lists about 280,000 clones, 85% to 90% of them singletons. Specimen: PBMCs or T cells enriched from blood (not recorded which). The clonotype comes from a woman aged 55-69 years who had recovered from COVID-19. This chain links TRBV3-1 (or the pseudogene TRBV3-2) with TRBJ1-1, with unresolved D. CDR3 sequence reads: CASSPQRYTEAFF. The CDR3 DNA is TGTGCCAGCAGCCCACAGAGATACACTGAAGCTTTCTTT.